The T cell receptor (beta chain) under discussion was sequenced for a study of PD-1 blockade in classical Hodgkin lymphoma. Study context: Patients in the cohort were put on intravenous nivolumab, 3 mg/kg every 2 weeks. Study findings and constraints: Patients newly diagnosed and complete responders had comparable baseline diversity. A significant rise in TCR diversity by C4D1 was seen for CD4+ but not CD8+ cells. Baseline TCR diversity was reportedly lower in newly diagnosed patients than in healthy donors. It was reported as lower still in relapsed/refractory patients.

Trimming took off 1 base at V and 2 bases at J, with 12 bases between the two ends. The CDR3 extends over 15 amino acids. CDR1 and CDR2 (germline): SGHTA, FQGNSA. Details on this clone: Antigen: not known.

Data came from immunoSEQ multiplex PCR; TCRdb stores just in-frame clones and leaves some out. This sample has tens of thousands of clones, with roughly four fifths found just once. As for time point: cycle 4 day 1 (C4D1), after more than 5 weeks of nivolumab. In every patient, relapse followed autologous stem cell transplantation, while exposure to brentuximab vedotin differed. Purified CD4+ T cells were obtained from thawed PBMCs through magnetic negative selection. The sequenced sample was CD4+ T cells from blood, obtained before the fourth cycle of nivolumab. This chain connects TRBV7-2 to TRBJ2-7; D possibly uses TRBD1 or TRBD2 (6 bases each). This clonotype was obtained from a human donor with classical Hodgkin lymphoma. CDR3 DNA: TGTGCCAGCAGCTTAGGCGAACGGGGGCCCTACGAGCAGTACTTC. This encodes CASSLGERGPYEQYF.